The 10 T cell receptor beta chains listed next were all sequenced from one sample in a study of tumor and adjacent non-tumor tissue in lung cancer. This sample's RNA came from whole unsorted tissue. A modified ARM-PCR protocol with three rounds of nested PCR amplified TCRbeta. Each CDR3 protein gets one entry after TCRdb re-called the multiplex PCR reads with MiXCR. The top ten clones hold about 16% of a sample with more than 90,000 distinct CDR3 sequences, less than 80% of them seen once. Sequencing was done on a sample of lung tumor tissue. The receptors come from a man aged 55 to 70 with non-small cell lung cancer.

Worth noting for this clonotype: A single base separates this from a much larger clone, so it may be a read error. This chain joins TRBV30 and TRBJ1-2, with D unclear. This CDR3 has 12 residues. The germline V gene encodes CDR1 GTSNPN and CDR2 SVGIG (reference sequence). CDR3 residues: CAWSGSDYDYTF. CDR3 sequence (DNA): TGTGCCTGGAGTGGGTCAGATTATGACTACACCTTC. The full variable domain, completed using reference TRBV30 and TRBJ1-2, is SQTIHQWPATLVQPVGSPLSLECTVEGTSNPNLYWYRQAAGRGLQLLFYSVGIGQISSEVPQNLSASRPQDRQFILSSKKLLLSDSGFYLCAWSGSDYDYTFGSGTRLTVV.

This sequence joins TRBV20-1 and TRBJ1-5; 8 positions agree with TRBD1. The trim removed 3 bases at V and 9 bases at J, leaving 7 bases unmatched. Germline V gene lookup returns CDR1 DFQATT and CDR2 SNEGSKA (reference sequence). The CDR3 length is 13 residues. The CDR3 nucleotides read TGCAGTGCTAGGGACAGGGAGTATGGGCCCCAGCATTTT. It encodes CSARDREYGPQHF.

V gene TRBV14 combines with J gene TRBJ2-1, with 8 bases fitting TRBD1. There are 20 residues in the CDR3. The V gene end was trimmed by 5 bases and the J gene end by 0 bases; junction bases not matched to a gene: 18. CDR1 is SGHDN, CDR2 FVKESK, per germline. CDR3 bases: TGTGCCAGCAGCTCAGGAGGTCCCGGGACAGGCAGTAACTCCTACAATGAGCAGTTCTTC. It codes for CASSSGGPGTGSNSYNEQFF.

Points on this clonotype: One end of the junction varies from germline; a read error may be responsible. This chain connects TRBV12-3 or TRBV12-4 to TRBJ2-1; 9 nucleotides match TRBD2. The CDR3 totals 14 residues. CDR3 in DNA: TGTGCCAGTAGTTTAGCAGCGGGAGGCAATGAGCGGTTCTTC. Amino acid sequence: CASSLAAGGNERFF.

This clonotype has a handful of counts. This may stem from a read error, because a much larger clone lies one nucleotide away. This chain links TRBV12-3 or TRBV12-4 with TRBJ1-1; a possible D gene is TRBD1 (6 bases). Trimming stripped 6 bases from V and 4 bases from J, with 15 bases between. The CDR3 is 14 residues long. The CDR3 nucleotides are TGTGCCAGCAGACGCCCAGGGGCTTGCACTGAAGCTTTCTTT. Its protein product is CASRRPGACTEAFF.

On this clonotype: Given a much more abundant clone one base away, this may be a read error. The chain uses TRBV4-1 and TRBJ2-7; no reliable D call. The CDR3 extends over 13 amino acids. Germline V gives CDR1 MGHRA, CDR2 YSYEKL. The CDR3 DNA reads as TGCGTCAGCAGCCAAGAAAGCCTCTACGAGCAGTACTTC. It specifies CVSSQESLYEQYF.

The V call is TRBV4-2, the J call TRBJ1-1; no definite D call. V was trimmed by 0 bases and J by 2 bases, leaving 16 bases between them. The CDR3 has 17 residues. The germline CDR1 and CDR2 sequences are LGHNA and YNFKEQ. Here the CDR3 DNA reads TGTGCCAGCAGCCAAGATCACATCAGAGGGAATAACACTGAAGCTTTCTTT. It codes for CASSQDHIRGNNTEAFF.

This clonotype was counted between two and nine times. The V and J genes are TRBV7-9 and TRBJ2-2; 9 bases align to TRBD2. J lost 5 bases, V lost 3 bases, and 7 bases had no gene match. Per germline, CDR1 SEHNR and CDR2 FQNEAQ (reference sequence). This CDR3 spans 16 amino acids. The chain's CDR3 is CASSFLAGVGTGELFF. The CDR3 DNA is TGTGCCAGCAGCTTTTTAGCGGGAGTTGGAACCGGGGAGCTGTTTTTT. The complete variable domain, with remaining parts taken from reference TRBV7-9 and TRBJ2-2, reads DTGVSQNPRHKITKRGQNVTFRCDPISEHNRLYWYRQTLGQGPEFLTYFQNEAQLEKSRLLSDRFSAERPKGSFSTLEIQRTEQGDSAMYLCASSFLAGVGTGELFFGEGSRLTVL.

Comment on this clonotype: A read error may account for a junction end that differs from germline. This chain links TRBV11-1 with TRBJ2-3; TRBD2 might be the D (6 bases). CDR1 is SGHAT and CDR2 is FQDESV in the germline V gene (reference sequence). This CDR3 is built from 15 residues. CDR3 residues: CASSLLAGREDTLYF. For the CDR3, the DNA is TGTGCAAGCAGCTTACTGGCGGGAAGGGAGGATACGCTGTATTTC.

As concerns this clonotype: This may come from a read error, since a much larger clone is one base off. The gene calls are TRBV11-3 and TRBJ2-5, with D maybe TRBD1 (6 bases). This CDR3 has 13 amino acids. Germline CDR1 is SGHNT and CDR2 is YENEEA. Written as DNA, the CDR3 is TGTGTCAGCAGCTGGACAGACCAAGAGACCCAGTACTTC. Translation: CVSSWTDQETQYF.